These 6 T cell receptor beta chains were sequenced from one sample in a study of shared clonotypes between healthy human individuals. Sequenced by immunoSEQ multiplex PCR; TCRdb stores in-frame clones only, minus some. This table has around 1.5 million clones, 95% to 99% appearing once. The sequencing sample was made of naive CD4+ T cells sorted from blood. Subset given: CD45RA+ positively selected. These receptors were taken from a man younger than 45 in good health.

The genes are TRBV10-1 and TRBJ2-1; D remains unclear. Germline V gives CDR1 WNHNN, CDR2 SYGVQD (reference sequence). Trimming removed 4 bases at V and 2 bases at J, with 9 bases between. The CDR3 runs to 14 residues. CDR3 DNA sequence: TGCGCCAGCAGTGGTGGCCCCCCCTACAATGAGCAGTTCTTC. This translates into CASSGGPPYNEQFF.

As for this clone: The same CDR3 is also encoded by other DNA sequences in this sample. The chain links TRBV12-5 to TRBJ1-1; D uncertain. V lost 1 base and J 0 bases, leaving 3 bases between the germline ends. Per germline, CDR1 LGHNT and CDR2 FRNRAP. The CDR3 contains 13 residues. CDR3 in amino acids: CASGLELNTEAFF. The CDR3 nucleotides are TGTGCTAGTGGTTTGGAATTGAACACTGAAGCTTTCTTT.

V is TRBV25-1 and J is TRBJ2-7; 8 bases agree with TRBD2. CDR1 is MGHDK and CDR2 is SYGVNS in the germline V gene. The ends lost 7 bases at V and 5 bases at J; junction bases unmatched: 7. The CDR3 length is 13 residues. The CDR3 nucleotides are TGTGCCAGCACGGTAGCGGGACAAAACGAGCAGTACTTC. Translation gives CASTVAGQNEQYF.

The rearrangement joins TRBV7-2 to TRBJ2-1, with 10 positions matching TRBD1. This CDR3 region has 14 residues. J gave up 8 bases and V 3 bases, and 4 bases lay outside the gene matches. CDR1 and CDR2 (germline): SGHTA, FQGNSA. The CDR3 loop reads CASSLGQGLHEQFF. The CDR3 coding sequence is TGTGCCAGCAGCTTGGGACAGGGGCTCCATGAGCAGTTCTTC.

The rearrangement uses TRBV5-4 and TRBJ2-5; 12 nucleotides match TRBD2. Germline-derived CDR1 and CDR2 are SGHNT and YYREEE (reference sequence). V was pared by 4 bases and J by 0 bases, with 7 bases of the junction left unmatched. The CDR3 totals 17 residues. The CDR3 bases are TGTGCCAGCAGCCGGGGACTAGCGGGTACGAACCAAGAGACCCAGTACTTC. Amino acid sequence: CASSRGLAGTNQETQYF.

This clone has only one observation. The chain joins TRBV9 to TRBJ2-7; D uncertain. The CDR3 runs 14 residues. Per the germline V gene, CDR1 is SGDLS and CDR2 is YYNGEE. Trimming pared 3 bases from V and 0 bases from J, leaving 10 bases between. The CDR3 nucleotides read TGTGCCAGCAGCGATACACAAGCCTCCTACGAGCAGTACTTC. Its translation: CASSDTQASYEQYF.